The 14 T cell receptor beta chains presented below share a single source sample, sequenced in a study of cytomegalovirus exposure and HLA in healthy donors. The data were produced by immunoSEQ multiplex PCR, yet TCRdb's version contains in-frame clones alone and is incomplete. This sample yields around 70,000 clones, of which approximately 95% are seen a single time; 3.3% belongs to the top ten. Sequenced: PBMCs. These TCRs come from a man between 18 and 35 years old in good health and CMV-seronegative.

The J gene is TRBJ1-1, the V gene TRBV29-1; D is perhaps TRBD1 (6 bases). The V gene lost 0 bases and the J gene lost 4 bases, with 9 bases spanning the gap. Germline V gene sequence: CDR1 SQVTM, CDR2 ANQGSEA. This CDR3 comprises 13 residues. This CDR3 is CSVEEAGVTEAFF. As DNA, the CDR3 is TGCAGCGTTGAAGAGGCAGGGGTCACTGAAGCTTTCTTT.

The chain couples TRBV6-1 to TRBJ2-7, with D unclear. This CDR3 is 13 amino acids long. V was shortened by 1 base and J by 3 bases, with 7 bases between the two germline ends. Looked up from germline, CDR1 is MNHNS and CDR2 is SASEGT. DNA for the CDR3: TGTGCCAGCAGTGAAGTCGGAGACTACGAGCAGTACTTC. Its protein is CASSEVGDYEQYF.

This clone was detected once. The chain links TRBV21-1 to TRBJ2-3; TRBD2 was called by the table and not checked on the DNA. TRBV21-1 is assigned pseudogene status. CDR3 length equals 14 residues. The CDR3 bases are TGTGCCAGCAGCGCCACTAGCCACACAGATACGCAGTATTTT. This codes for CASSATSHTDTQYF.

This clone was seen only once. The DNA of the CDR3 is TGTGCCAGTAGTATGAGCCCCCGGGGTGAGCAGTTCTTC. It encodes CASSMSPRGEQFF. The gene calls are TRBV19 and TRBJ2-1; maybe TRBD2 (5 bases). Germline V gene lookup returns CDR1 LNHDA and CDR2 SQIVND (reference sequence). Trimming took off 3 bases at V and 9 bases at J, with 12 bases between the two ends. The CDR3 is made up of 13 amino acids. The full variable domain, with the rest looked up from reference TRBV19 and TRBJ2-1, is DGGITQSPKYLFRKEGQNVTLSCEQNLNHDAMYWYRQDPGQGLRLIYYSQIVNDFQKGDIAEGYSVSREKKESFPLTVTSAQKNPTAFYLCASSMSPRGEQFFGPGTRLTVL.

The rearrangement links TRBV4-1 to TRBJ2-7; 7 positions match TRBD1. This CDR3 region has 15 residues. Germline-derived CDR1 and CDR2 are MGHRA and YSYEKL. The J segment lost 4 bases and the V segment lost 5 bases, leaving 11 bases of the junction unmatched. The CDR3: CASSRIPGQSYEQYF. CDR3 sequence (DNA): TGCGCCAGCAGCAGGATCCCGGGACAGTCGTACGAGCAGTACTTC.

The chain couples TRBV27 to TRBJ2-1, with a possible D match to TRBD2 (6 bases). V gave up 0 bases and J gave up 7 bases, with 13 bases separating them. Germline V CDR1 and CDR2: MNHEY, SMNVEV (reference sequence). The CDR3 is 15 amino acids. The CDR3: CASSLSSRGRNEQFF. Written as DNA, the CDR3 is TGTGCCAGCAGTTTATCCTCCCGGGGGAGGAATGAGCAGTTCTTC.

This chain joins TRBV7-3 and TRBJ1-1; D possibly corresponds to TRBD1 (6 bases). The germline V gene has CDR1 SGHTA and CDR2 FQGTGA. Trimming removed 5 bases at V and 5 bases at J, with 18 bases between. The CDR3 is made up of 15 amino acids. The CDR3 DNA sequence: TGTGCCAGCAGCCCGCAACAGGGTACGAGGACTGAAGCTTTCTTT. Its translation: CASSPQQGTRTEAFF. The full variable domain, its missing parts supplied by reference TRBV7-3 and TRBJ1-1, is GAGVSQTPSNKVTEKGKYVELRCDPISGHTALYWYRQSLGQGPEFLIYFQGTGAADDSGLPNDRFFAVRPEGSVSTLKIQRTERGDSAVYLCASSPQQGTRTEAFFGQGTRLTVV.

The count of this clone is one. The CDR3 spells CAWSVQVHNEQFF. The CDR3 bases are TGTGCCTGGAGTGTACAGGTCCACAATGAGCAGTTCTTC. The chain links TRBV30 to TRBJ2-1, with a possible D match to TRBD1 (5 bases). The V end was cut by 0 bases, the J end by 5 bases, with 8 bases between. In germline, CDR1 is GTSNPN, CDR2 SVGIG (reference sequence). This CDR3 spans 13 amino acids.

The chain recombines TRBV6-5 with TRBJ1-1; D is uncertain. Germline-derived CDR1 and CDR2 are MNHEY and SVGAGI. This CDR3 contains 11 residues. Trimming took 6 bases from V and 5 from J, leaving 7 bases between them. The CDR3 DNA reads TGTGCCAGCAGGGAGGGTACTGAAGCTTTCTTT. This encodes CASREGTEAFF.

This chain uses TRBV5-1 with TRBJ2-2, with D tentatively TRBD1 (6 bases). The V and J ends lost 2 bases and 0 bases respectively, with 8 bases between them. Germline CDR1 and CDR2: SGHRS and YFSETQ. There are 15 residues in the CDR3. CDR3 loop: CASSFTGSNTGELFF. The CDR3 DNA reads as TGCGCCAGCAGCTTCACAGGGTCGAACACCGGGGAGCTGTTTTTT.

The table lists this clone with a count of one. V is TRBV4-3 and J is TRBJ1-1; 12 positions match TRBD1. V dropped 0 bases and J dropped 2; count of bases not matched to a gene: 10. This CDR3 contains 19 residues. Germline-derived CDR1 and CDR2 are LGHNA and YSLEER. The CDR3 here is CASSQELGQGAEQNTEAFF. The DNA for the CDR3 is TGCGCCAGCAGCCAAGAACTGGGACAGGGGGCAGAGCAAAACACTGAAGCTTTCTTT.

The chain employs TRBV9 and TRBJ2-1, with D perhaps matching TRBD2 (6 bases). Per germline, CDR1 SGDLS and CDR2 YYNGEE. Trimming left V 2 bases short and J 0 bases short, with 12 bases between. The CDR3 length is 16 residues. The CDR3 spells CASSVGGWDSYNEQFF. The CDR3, as DNA: TGTGCCAGCAGCGTGGGGGGTTGGGACTCCTACAATGAGCAGTTCTTC.

The gene calls are TRBV6-5 and TRBJ2-2; D is perhaps TRBD1 (5 bases). The CDR3 has 15 amino acids. The germline V gene encodes CDR1 MNHEY and CDR2 SVGAGI. The germline V and J ends were trimmed by 0 bases and 8 bases, with 13 bases remaining between them. CDR3: CASSYSAGNRGELFF. Here the CDR3 DNA reads TGTGCCAGCAGTTACTCGGCAGGGAACCGTGGGGAGCTGTTTTTT.

This clone showed up just once. The chain couples TRBV7-8 to TRBJ1-1, with 7 nucleotides matching TRBD1. V trimming: 4 bases; J trimming: 6 bases; junction bases outside the gene matches: 14. The germline V gene encodes CDR1 SGHVS and CDR2 FQNEAQ. This CDR3 is 16 amino acids long. CDR3 in DNA: TGTGCCAGCAGCTCCCTAGGGACAGACCTGAAAGCTGAAGCTTTCTTT. Its translation: CASSSLGTDLKAEAFF.